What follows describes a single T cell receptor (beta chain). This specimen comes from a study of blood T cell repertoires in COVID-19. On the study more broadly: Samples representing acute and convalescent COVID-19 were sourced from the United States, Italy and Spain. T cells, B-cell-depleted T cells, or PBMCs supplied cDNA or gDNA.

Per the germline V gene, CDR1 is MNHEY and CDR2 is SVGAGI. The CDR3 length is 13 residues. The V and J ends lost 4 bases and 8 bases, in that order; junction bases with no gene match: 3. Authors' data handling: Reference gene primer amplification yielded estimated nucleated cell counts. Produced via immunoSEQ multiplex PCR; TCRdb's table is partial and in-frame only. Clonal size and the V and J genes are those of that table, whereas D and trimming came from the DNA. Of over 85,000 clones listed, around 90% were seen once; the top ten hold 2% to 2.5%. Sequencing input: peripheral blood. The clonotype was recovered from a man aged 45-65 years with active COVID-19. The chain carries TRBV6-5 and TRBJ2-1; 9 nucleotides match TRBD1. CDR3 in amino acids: CASSSDRGYEQFF. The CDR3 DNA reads TGTGCCAGCAGTTCCGACAGGGGGTATGAGCAGTTCTTC.